A single sample is the source of the 22 T cell receptor beta chains below, sequenced in a study of vaccination effects on CD4 cells after COVID-19. The protocol was immunoSEQ multiplex PCR, while the TCRdb copy is restricted to in-frame clones and leaves out a portion. This repertoire shows about 51,000 clones, around 74% found once; its top ten account for more than 6.5%. Following culture for about ten days, CD4+ T cells were isolated. These TCRs' antigens remain unknown. Sequenced material: CD4+ T cells from PBMCs cultured without peptide, taken before COVID-19 vaccination. The receptors were gathered from a human donor who had a prior SARS-CoV-2 infection.

The chain's CDR3 is CASSLSRAGARRASTDTQYF. The CDR3 DNA follows: TGTGCCAGCAGCTTATCCCGCGCAGGGGCAAGACGTGCTAGCACAGATACGCAGTATTTT. This chain uses TRBV7-8 with TRBJ2-3; maybe TRBD1 (6 bases). V dropped 2 bases and J dropped 0 bases, with 24 bases sitting between them. Per the germline V gene, CDR1 is SGHVS and CDR2 is FQNEAQ. The CDR3 runs 20 residues.

The chain recombines TRBV2 with TRBJ1-1; D gene ambiguous. This CDR3 spans 15 amino acids. In germline, CDR1 is SNHLY, CDR2 FYNNEI. V lost 2 bases and J lost 1, with 11 bases in between. CDR3 coding DNA: TGTGCCAGCAGTGAAAGGCAAAGCCCGAACACTGAAGCTTTCTTT. Residues: CASSERQSPNTEAFF.

The chain combines TRBV5-6 with TRBJ2-7; 7 bases line up with TRBD1. Germline-derived CDR1 and CDR2 are SGHDT and YYEEEE. J lost 0 bases, V lost 4 bases, and 7 bases had no gene match. This CDR3 region has 15 residues. The CDR3 nucleotides read TGTGCCAGCAGCCCGATTCGGGACAGCTCCTACGAGCAGTACTTC. It encodes CASSPIRDSSYEQYF.

The gene calls are TRBV4-3 and TRBJ2-6, with D uncertain. CDR1 LGHNA and CDR2 YSLEER come from the germline V gene. Trimming stripped 2 bases from V and 0 bases from J, with 11 bases between. The CDR3 is made up of 17 amino acids. Here the CDR3 DNA reads TGCGCCAGCAGCCAATCAACAGCTGTCTCTGGGGCCAACGTCCTGACTTTC. Protein product: CASSQSTAVSGANVLTF.

This clone was seen a few times. The CDR3 loop is CASSQLSWDSYEQYF. CDR3 coding DNA: TGTGCCAGCAGCCAACTCTCTTGGGATTCCTACGAGCAGTACTTC. The chain recombines TRBV3-1 (or the pseudogene TRBV3-2) with TRBJ2-7; D is unresolved. The CDR3 runs 15 residues. Germline V gene sequence: CDR1 LGHDT, CDR2 YNNKEL (reference sequence). V lost 2 bases, J lost 1 base, and 12 bases lay in between.

The genes are TRBV10-3 and TRBJ2-3; D is unclear. This CDR3 region has 14 residues. Germline CDR1 is ENHRY and CDR2 is SYGVKD. Trimming removed 0 bases at V and 1 base at J, with 5 bases between. The CDR3 here is CAISESTGTDTQYF. The CDR3, as DNA: TGTGCCATCAGTGAGTCGACTGGCACAGATACGCAGTATTTT.

This CDR3 reads CASSLWFLGQVYEQFF. The CDR3 DNA follows: TGTGCCAGCAGCTTATGGTTCCTGGGGCAGGTTTATGAGCAGTTCTTC. The chain has TRBV7-9 and TRBJ2-1, with a possible D match to TRBD1 (5 bases). Germline values: CDR1 SEHNR, CDR2 FQNEAQ (reference sequence). The CDR3 contains 16 residues. Trimming took 2 bases from V and 8 from J, leaving 19 bases between them.

The chain combines TRBV5-1 with TRBJ1-3, with TRBD1 as a possible D gene (5 bases). V lost 3 bases and J 0 bases, leaving 19 bases between the germline ends. From germline, CDR1 is SGHRS and CDR2 YFSETQ. The length of the CDR3 is 18 residues. CDR3 loop: CASSSRTGGDFSGNTIYF. DNA of the CDR3: TGCGCCAGCAGCTCGAGGACGGGTGGGGACTTCTCTGGAAACACCATATATTTT.

V gene TRBV7-9 combines with J gene TRBJ2-5, with 13 bases matching TRBD2. Trimming cost V 5 bases and J 9 bases; bases outside gene matches: 18. CDR1 and CDR2 (germline): SEHNR, FQNEAQ (reference sequence). CDR3 length: 18 residues. CDR3 residues: CASSRWTSGGPVVESQYF. CDR3 nucleotides: TGTGCCAGCAGCCGATGGACTAGCGGGGGCCCTGTCGTTGAGTCCCAGTACTTC.

This clone showed up just a few times. The chain's CDR3 is CANSSGTGENYEQYF. CDR3 nucleotide sequence: TGTGCCAACTCGTCCGGGACAGGGGAAAACTACGAGCAGTACTTC. V gene TRBV19 combines with J gene TRBJ2-7, with 10 bases identical to TRBD1. V was clipped by 10 bases and J by 3 bases; unmatched bases: 12. This CDR3 is built from 15 residues. Per the germline V gene, CDR1 is LNHDA and CDR2 is SQIVND (reference sequence).

V usage is TRBV15 and J usage is TRBJ2-3; no definite D call. This CDR3 contains 20 residues. Germline CDR1 LNHNV, CDR2 YYDKDF (reference sequence). Trimming cost V 0 bases and J 0 bases, with 22 bases left between them. Written as DNA, the CDR3 is TGTGCCACCAGCAGAGATATCGTCGGTGTTCAGCGTTCTAGCACAGATACGCAGTATTTT. It specifies CATSRDIVGVQRSSTDTQYF.

The genes are TRBV27 and TRBJ1-2; D unresolved. Germline CDR1 and CDR2: MNHEY and SMNVEV (reference sequence). The CDR3 spans 13 residues. The ends were cut back, 3 bases at V and 4 bases at J, with 9 bases in the middle. The DNA for the CDR3 is TGTGCCAGCAGTTTCAATTCTCCCTATGGCTACACCTTC. Translation: CASSFNSPYGYTF.

This clone has just one count. The chain is built from TRBV4-3 and TRBJ2-3; 8 bases align to TRBD2. J was trimmed by 4 bases and V by 1 base; bases with no gene match: 4. Germline lookup yields CDR1 LGHNA and CDR2 YSLEER. The CDR3 is 15 amino acids. DNA of the CDR3: TGCGCCAGCAGCCAAGGCCTAGCGGGCTCAGATACGCAGTATTTT. Its translation is CASSQGLAGSDTQYF.

The table lists this clone with a count of one. V gene TRBV4-1 combines with J gene TRBJ2-6; D might be TRBD1 (6 bases). From germline, CDR1 is MGHRA and CDR2 YSYEKL. The ends were cut back, 1 base at V and 1 base at J, with 8 bases in the middle. The CDR3 sequence is 16 residues long. CDR3 nucleotides: TGCGCCAGCAGCCAAGTTAGGGGGTCTGGGGCCAACGTCCTGACTTTC. The encoded protein is CASSQVRGSGANVLTF.

This chain uses TRBV7-2 with TRBJ2-3; D may be TRBD2 (6 bases). Trimming removed 4 bases at V and 6 bases at J, with 14 bases between. Per the germline V gene, CDR1 is SGHTA and CDR2 is FQGNSA. The CDR3 is 14 amino acids. The DNA for the CDR3 is TGTGCCAGCAGCTCCCGCTGGGGGGTGGATACGCAGTATTTT. Encoded protein: CASSSRWGVDTQYF.

The chain links TRBV5-1 to TRBJ2-3; D is unresolved. The V and J ends lost 0 bases and 1 base respectively, with 12 bases between them. This CDR3 region has 16 residues. CDR1 is SGHRS and CDR2 is YFSETQ in the germline V gene. The CDR3, as DNA: TGCGCCAGCAGCTTGGGTCTTTCAGACGGCACAGATACGCAGTATTTT. As protein: CASSLGLSDGTDTQYF.

The chain employs TRBV11-2 and TRBJ2-5, with 8 bases lining up with TRBD2. This CDR3 comprises 18 residues. Looked up from germline, CDR1 is SGHAT and CDR2 is FQNNGV. V shed 1 base, J shed 4 bases, and the junction held 14 bases outside the gene matches. The CDR3 protein is CASSLGVVSSGWLETQYF. CDR3 bases: TGTGCCAGCAGCTTAGGGGTGGTGTCTAGCGGGTGGTTAGAGACCCAGTACTTC.

For the CDR3, the DNA is TGTGCCAGCAGTGAGGGGTGGAACACTGAAGCTTTCTTT. This gives the protein CASSEGWNTEAFF. The chain recombines TRBV2 with TRBJ1-1; D remains ambiguous. V was cut by 3 bases and J by 1 base, with 6 bases left in between. Germline loops: CDR1 SNHLY, CDR2 FYNNEI. CDR3 length: 13 amino acids.

The chain combines TRBV29-1 with TRBJ2-1; tentatively, D is TRBD2 (6 bases). Germline CDR1 is SQVTM and CDR2 is ANQGSEA. The CDR3 spans 11 residues. With 5 bases removed from V and 9 bases from J, the gap between germline ends came to 11 bases. The CDR3 loop reads CSVRELGEQFF. CDR3 DNA sequence: TGCAGCGTTCGGGAGCTGGGTGAGCAGTTCTTC.

This rearrangement joins TRBV6-5 to TRBJ1-2; TRBD1 might be the D (5 bases). V dropped 6 bases and J dropped 5 bases, with 13 bases sitting between them. The CDR3 extends over 13 amino acids. Germline V gene sequence: CDR1 MNHEY, CDR2 SVGAGI. The CDR3 reads CASSRGEGYGYTF. The DNA of the CDR3 is TGTGCCAGCAGCCGAGGGGAGGGGTATGGCTACACCTTC.

This chain joins TRBV4-2 and TRBJ1-4; D is unresolved. The V gene's germline CDR1 is LGHNA and CDR2 YNFKEQ. This CDR3 comprises 15 residues. Trimming cost V 2 bases and J 1 base, with 8 bases left between them. The CDR3 sequence: CASSQRLRTNEKLFF. CDR3 DNA: TGTGCCAGCAGCCAAAGGTTGCGAACTAATGAAAAACTGTTTTTT.

This clone was detected only once. The chain uses TRBV4-2 and TRBJ2-5, with 8 bases lining up with TRBD2. V trimming: 3 bases; J trimming: 2 bases; junction bases outside the gene matches: 5. CDR1 and CDR2 from the germline V gene are LGHNA and YNFKEQ. CDR3 size: 15 residues. CDR3 nucleotides: TGTGCCAGCAGCCAGACGGGGGGGCCACAAGAGACCCAGTACTTC. This translates into CASSQTGGPQETQYF.